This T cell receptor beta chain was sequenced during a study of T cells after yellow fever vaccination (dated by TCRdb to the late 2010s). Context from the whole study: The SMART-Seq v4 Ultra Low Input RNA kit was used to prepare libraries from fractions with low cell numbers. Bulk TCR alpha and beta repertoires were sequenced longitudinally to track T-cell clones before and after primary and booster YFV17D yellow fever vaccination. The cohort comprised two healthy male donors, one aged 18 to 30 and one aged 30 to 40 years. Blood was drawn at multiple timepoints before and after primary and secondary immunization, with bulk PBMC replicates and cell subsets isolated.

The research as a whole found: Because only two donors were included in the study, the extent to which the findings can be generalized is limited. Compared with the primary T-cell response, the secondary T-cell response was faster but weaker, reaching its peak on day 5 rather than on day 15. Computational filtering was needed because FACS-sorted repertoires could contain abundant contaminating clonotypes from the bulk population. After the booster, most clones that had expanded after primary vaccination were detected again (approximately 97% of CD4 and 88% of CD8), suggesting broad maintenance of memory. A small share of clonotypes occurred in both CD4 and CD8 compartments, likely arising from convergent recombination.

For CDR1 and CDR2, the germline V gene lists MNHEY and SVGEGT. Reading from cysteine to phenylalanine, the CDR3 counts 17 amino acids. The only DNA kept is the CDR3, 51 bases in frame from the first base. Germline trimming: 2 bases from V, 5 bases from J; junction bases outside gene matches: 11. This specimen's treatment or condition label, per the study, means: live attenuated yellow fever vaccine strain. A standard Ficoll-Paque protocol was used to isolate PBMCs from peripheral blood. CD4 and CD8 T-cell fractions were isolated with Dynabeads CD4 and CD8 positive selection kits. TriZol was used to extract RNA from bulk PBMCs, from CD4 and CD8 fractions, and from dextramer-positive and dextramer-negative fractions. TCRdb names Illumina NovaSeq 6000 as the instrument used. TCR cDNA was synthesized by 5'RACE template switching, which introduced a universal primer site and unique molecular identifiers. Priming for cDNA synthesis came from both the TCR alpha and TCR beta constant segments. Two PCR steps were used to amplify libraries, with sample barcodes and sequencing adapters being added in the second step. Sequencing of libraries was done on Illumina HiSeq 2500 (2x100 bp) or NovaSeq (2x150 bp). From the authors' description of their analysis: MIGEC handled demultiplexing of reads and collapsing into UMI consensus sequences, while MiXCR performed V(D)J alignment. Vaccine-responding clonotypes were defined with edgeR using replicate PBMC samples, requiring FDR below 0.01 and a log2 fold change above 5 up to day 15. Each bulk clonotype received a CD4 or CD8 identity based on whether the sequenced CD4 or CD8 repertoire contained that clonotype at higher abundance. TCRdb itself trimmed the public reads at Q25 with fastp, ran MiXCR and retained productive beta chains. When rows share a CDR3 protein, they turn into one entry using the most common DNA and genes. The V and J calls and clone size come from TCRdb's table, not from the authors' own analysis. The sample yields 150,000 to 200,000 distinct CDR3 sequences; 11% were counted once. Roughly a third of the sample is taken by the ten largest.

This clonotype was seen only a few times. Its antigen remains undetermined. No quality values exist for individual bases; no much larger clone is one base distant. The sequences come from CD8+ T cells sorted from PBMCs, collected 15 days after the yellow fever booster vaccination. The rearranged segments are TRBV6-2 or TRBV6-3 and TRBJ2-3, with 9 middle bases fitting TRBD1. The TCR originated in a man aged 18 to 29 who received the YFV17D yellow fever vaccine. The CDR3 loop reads CASSYLRTGEGVDTQYF. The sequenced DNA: TGTGCCAGCAGTTACCTTCGGACAGGGGAGGGGGTAGATACGCAGTATTTT.